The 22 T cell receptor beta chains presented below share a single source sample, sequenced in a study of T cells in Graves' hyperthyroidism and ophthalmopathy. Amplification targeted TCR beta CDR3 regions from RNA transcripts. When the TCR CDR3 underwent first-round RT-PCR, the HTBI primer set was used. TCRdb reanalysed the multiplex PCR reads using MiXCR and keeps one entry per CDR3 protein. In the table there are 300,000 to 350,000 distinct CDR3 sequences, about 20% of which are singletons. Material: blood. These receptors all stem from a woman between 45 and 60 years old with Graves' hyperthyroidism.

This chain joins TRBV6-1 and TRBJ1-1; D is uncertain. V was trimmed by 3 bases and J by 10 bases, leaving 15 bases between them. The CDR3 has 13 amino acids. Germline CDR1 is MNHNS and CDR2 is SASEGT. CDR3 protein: CASSDLKRDTAFF. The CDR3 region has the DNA TGTGCCAGCAGTGACCTTAAGAGGGATACAGCTTTCTTT.

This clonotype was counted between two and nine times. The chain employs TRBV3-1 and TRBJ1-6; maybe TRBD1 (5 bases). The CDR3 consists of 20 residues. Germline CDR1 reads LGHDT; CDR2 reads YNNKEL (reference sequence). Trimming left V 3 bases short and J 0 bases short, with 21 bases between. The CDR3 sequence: CASSHDRQGRLSSYNSPLHF. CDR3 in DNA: TGTGCCAGCAGCCATGATCGGCAGGGCCGTCTTAGCTCCTATAATTCACCCCTCCACTTT.

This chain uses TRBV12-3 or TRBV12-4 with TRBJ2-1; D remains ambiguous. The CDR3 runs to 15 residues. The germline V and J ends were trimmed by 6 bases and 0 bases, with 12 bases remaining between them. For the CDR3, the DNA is TGTGCCAGCAGGAGCGTGAGAAGCTCCTACAATGAGCAGTTCTTC. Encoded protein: CASRSVRSSYNEQFF.

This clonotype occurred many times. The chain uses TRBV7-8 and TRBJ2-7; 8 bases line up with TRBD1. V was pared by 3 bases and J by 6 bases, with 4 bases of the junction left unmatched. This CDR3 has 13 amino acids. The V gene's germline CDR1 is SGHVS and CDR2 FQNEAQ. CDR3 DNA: TGTGCCAGCAGCTTCGGACAGGGTGGCGAGCAGTACGTC. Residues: CASSFGQGGEQYV.

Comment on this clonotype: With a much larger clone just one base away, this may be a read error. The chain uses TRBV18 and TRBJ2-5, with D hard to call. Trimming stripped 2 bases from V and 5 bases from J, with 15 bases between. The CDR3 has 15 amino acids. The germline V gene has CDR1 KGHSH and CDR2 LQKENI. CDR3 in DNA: TGTGCCAGCTCACCATCTCGGACGGCGGACGAGACCCAGTACTTC. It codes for CASSPSRTADETQYF.

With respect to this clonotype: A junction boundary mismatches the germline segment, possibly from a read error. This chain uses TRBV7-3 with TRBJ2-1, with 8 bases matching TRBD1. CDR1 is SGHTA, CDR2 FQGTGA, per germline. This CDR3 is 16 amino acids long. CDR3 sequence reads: CASSQDWTGPYNEQFF. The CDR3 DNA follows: TGCGCCAGCAGCCAAGATTGGACAGGGCCCTACAATGAGCAGTTCTTC.

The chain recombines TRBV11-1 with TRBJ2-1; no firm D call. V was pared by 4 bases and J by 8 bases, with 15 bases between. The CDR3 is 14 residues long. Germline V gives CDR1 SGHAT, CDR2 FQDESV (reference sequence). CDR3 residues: CASSSPLTVDEQFF. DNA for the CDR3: TGTGCCAGCAGCTCCCCCCTCACGGTGGATGAGCAGTTCTTC.

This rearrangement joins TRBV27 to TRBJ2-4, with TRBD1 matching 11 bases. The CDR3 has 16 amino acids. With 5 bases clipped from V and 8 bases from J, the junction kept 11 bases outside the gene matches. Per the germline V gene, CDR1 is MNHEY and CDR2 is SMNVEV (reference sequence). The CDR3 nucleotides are TGTGCCAGCAGTAGCCTTGCCGGGACAGGGGGAGACATTCAGTACTTC. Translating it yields CASSSLAGTGGDIQYF.

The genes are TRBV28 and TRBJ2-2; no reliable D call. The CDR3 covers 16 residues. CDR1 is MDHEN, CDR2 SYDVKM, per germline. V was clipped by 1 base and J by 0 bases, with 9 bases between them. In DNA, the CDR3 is TGTGCCAGCAGTTTATATAGGCGGACGAACACCGGGGAGCTGTTTTTT. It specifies CASSLYRRTNTGELFF.

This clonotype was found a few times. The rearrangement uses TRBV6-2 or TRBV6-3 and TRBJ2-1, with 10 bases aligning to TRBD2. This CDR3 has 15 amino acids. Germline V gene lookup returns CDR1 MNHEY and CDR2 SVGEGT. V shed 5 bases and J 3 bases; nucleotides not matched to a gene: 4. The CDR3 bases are TGTGCCAGCAGTCGACTAGCGGGCAACTACAATGAGCAGTTCTTC. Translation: CASSRLAGNYNEQFF.

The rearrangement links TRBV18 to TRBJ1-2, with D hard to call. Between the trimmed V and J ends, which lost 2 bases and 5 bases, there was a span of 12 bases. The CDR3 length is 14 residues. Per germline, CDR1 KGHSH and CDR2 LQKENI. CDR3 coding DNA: TGTGCCAGCTCACCAGCCTTGAGGGAATATGGCTACACCTTC. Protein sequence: CASSPALREYGYTF.

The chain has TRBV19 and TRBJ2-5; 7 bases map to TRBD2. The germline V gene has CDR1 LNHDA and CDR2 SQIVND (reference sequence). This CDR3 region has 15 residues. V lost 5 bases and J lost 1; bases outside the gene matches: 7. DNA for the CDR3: TGTGCCAGTAGTCCCCGGGACTACTTCCAAGAGACCCAGTACTTC. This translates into CASSPRDYFQETQYF.

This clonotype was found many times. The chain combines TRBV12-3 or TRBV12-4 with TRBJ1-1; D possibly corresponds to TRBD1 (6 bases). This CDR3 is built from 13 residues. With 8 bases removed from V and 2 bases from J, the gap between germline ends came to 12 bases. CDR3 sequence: CASQHRENTEAFF. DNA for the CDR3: TGTGCCAGCCAACACAGGGAAAACACTGAAGCTTTCTTT.

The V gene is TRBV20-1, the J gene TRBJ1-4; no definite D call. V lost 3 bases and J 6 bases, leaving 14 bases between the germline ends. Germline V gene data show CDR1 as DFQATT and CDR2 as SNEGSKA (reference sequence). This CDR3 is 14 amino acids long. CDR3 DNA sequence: TGCAGTGCTAGTCCCCCGGGGAAGCATGAAAAACTGTTTTTT. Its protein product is CSASPPGKHEKLFF.

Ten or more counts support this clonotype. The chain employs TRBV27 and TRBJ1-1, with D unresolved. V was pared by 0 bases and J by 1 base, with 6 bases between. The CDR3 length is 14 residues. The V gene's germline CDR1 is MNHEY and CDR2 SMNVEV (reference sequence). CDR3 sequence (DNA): TGTGCCAGCAGTTTATCTCCCGGGAACACTGAAGCTTTCTTT. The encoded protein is CASSLSPGNTEAFF.

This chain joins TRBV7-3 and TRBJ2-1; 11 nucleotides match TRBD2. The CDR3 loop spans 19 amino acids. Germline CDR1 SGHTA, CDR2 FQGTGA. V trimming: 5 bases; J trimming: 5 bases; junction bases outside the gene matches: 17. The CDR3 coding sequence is TGTGCCAGCAGCCCGATCGATCCAACCGGGACTAGCGGTGACAATGAGCAGTTCTTC. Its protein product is CASSPIDPTGTSGDNEQFF. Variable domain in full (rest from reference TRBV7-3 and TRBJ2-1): GAGVSQTPSNKVTEKGKYVELRCDPISGHTALYWYRQSLGQGPEFLIYFQGTGAADDSGLPNDRFFAVRPEGSVSTLKIQRTERGDSAVYLCASSPIDPTGTSGDNEQFFGPGTRLTVL.

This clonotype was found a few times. Written as DNA, the CDR3 is TGTGCCAGCAGTGACAGGAGACAAGCTTTCTTT. This translates into CASSDRRQAFF. The rearrangement joins TRBV6-1 to TRBJ1-1; no definite D call. V was cut by 3 bases and J by 9 bases, with 8 bases left in between. Germline V lookup: CDR1 MNHNS, CDR2 SASEGT. This CDR3 spans 11 amino acids.

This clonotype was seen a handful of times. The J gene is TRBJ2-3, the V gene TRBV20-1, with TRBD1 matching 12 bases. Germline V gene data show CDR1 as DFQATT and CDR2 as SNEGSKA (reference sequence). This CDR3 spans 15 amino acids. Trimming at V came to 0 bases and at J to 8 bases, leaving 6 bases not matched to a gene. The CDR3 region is CSARDPGQGASTQYF. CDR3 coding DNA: TGCAGTGCTAGAGATCCGGGACAGGGGGCGAGTACGCAGTATTTT.

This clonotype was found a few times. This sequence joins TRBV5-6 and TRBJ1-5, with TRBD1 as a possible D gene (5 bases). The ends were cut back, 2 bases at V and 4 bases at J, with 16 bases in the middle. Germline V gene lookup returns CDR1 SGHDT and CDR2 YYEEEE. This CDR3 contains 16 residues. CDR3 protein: CASSLYTRDGNQPQHF. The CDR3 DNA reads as TGTGCCAGCAGCTTATACACCAGGGATGGGAATCAGCCCCAGCATTTT.

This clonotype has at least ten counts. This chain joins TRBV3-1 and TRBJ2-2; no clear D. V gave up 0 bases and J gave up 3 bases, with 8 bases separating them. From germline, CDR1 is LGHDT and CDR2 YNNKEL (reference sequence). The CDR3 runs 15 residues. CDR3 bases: TGTGCCAGCAGCCAAGAGTCGCCGTACACCGGGGAGCTGTTTTTT. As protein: CASSQESPYTGELFF.

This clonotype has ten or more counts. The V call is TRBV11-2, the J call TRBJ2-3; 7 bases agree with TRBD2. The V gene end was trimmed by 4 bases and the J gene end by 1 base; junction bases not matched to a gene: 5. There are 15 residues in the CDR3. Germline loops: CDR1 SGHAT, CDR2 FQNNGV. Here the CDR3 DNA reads TGTGCCAGCAGCTCCCAACGGGAGGGCACAGATACGCAGTATTTT. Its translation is CASSSQREGTDTQYF.

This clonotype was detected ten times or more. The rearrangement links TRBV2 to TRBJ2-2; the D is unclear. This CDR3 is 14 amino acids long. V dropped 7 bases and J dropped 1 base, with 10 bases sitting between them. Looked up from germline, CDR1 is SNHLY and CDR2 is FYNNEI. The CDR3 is CASNIAGNTGELFF. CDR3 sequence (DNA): TGTGCCAGCAATATCGCAGGGAACACCGGGGAGCTGTTTTTT. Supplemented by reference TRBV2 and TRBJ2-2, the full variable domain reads EPEVTQTPSHQVTQMGQEVILRCVPISNHLYFYWYRQILGQKVEFLVSFYNNEISEKSEIFDDQFSVERPDGSNFTLKIRSTKLEDSAMYFCASNIAGNTGELFFGEGSRLTVL.